Following are 29 T cell receptor beta chains from one sample sequenced in a study of regulatory T cells in long-lasting Graves disease. Time point noted: persistent/refractory GD, antithyroid drugs over 5 years with positive TRAb. PBMCs provided the RNA from which the TCR library was made. According to the study, TCR beta libraries were built with iRepertoire HTBI primers and CDR3-region Arm-PCR. TCRdb re-called the multiplex PCR reads with MiXCR, one entry per CDR3 protein. The sample shows around 430,000 distinct CDR3 sequences, roughly 22% of them seen only once. The material sequenced was peripheral blood mononuclear cells (PBMCs), taken when the disease was refractory, from a patient treated with antithyroid drugs. All receptors come from a female donor with Graves disease.

This clonotype was detected many times. The genes are TRBV27 and TRBJ2-7; D gene uncertain. The germline V gene encodes CDR1 MNHEY and CDR2 SMNVEV (reference sequence). The V and J ends lost 6 bases and 2 bases respectively, with 11 bases between them. This CDR3 contains 13 residues. The CDR3 is CASSLVPTYEQYF. DNA for the CDR3: TGTGCCAGCAGCCTAGTCCCAACCTACGAGCAGTACTTC.

This clonotype turned up a few times. V usage is TRBV4-1 and J usage is TRBJ2-7; TRBD1 matches 7 bases. Trimming took 7 bases from V and 4 from J; bases not matched to a gene: 7. In germline, CDR1 is MGHRA, CDR2 YSYEKL. The CDR3 extends over 13 amino acids. The DNA for the CDR3 is TGCGCCAGCAAGGAGACAGGGAGTTACGAGCAGTACTTC. Protein sequence: CASKETGSYEQYF.

This clonotype has ten or more counts. This chain links TRBV5-1 with TRBJ1-6; D unclear. There are 19 residues in the CDR3. V was clipped by 4 bases and J by 0 bases, with 20 bases between them. CDR1 is SGHRS, CDR2 YFSETQ, per germline. The CDR3 coding sequence is TGCGCCAGCAGCATGGGCCAGGCCTTCGAAAGCTCCTATAATTCACCCCTCCACTTT. This encodes CASSMGQAFESSYNSPLHF.

Ten or more counts support this clonotype. The CDR3 is CASSPPAQIRGLRAFF. The CDR3 DNA sequence: TGTGCCAGCAGCCCCCCGGCGCAGATTCGTGGGCTGAGGGCTTTCTTT. The rearrangement uses TRBV12-3 or TRBV12-4 and TRBJ1-1; the D is unclear. The CDR3 sequence is 16 residues long. V was cut by 6 bases and J by 11 bases, with 28 bases left in between.

This clonotype has more than one count but fewer than ten. The chain employs TRBV7-2 and TRBJ2-7, with 9 bases fitting TRBD2. Per germline, CDR1 SGHTA and CDR2 FQGNSA. Unmatched junction bases numbered 15, after V lost 1 base and J lost 2 bases. The CDR3 is made up of 19 amino acids. The CDR3 coding sequence is TGTGCCAGCAGCTTAGAGGCTGGCATAGCGGGGGCCGTCCCCTACGAGCAGTACTTC. Its protein is CASSLEAGIAGAVPYEQYF.

This clonotype showed up just a few times. The rearrangement joins TRBV7-8 to TRBJ2-2, with 9 positions matching TRBD2. Per the germline V gene, CDR1 is SGHVS and CDR2 is FQNEAQ. Trimming at V came to 5 bases and at J to 3 bases, leaving 7 bases not matched to a gene. The CDR3 is made up of 16 amino acids. The CDR3 coding sequence is TGTGCCAGCAGCACTCTCCGACTAGCGGACACCGGGGAGCTGTTTTTT. Translated, it gives CASSTLRLADTGELFF.

This clonotype was seen a handful of times. The chain uses TRBV6-1 and TRBJ1-1; no clear D. The CDR3 consists of 15 residues. Germline V gene data show CDR1 as MNHNS and CDR2 as SASEGT. V was clipped by 8 bases and J by 6 bases, with 22 bases between them. The CDR3 loop is CASPPMAGISAEAFF. The CDR3 nucleotides read TGTGCCAGCCCCCCCATGGCTGGAATAAGCGCTGAAGCTTTCTTT.

This clonotype was recorded a few times. A read error is possible here, since a much larger clone lies one base away. The rearrangement joins TRBV11-2 to TRBJ2-5; tentative D call: TRBD2 (6 bases). Germline V gene sequence: CDR1 SGHAT, CDR2 FQNNGV. The CDR3 is 12 residues long. Trimming left V 3 bases short and J 7 bases short, with 9 bases between. The CDR3 DNA reads as TGTGCCAGCAGCTTCGGGGGTCGGACCCAGTACTTC. It translates to CASSFGGRTQYF.

The gene calls are TRBV12-3 or TRBV12-4 and TRBJ1-1; D is undetermined. The ends were cut back, 6 bases at V and 4 bases at J, with 12 bases in the middle. This CDR3 has 13 amino acids. CDR3: CASSASMSTEAFF. The CDR3 DNA reads as TGTGCCAGCAGCGCCTCGATGAGCACTGAAGCTTTCTTT.

The chain employs TRBV24-1 and TRBJ2-5; D gene uncertain. V was trimmed by 12 bases and J by 2 bases, leaving 21 bases between them. The germline V gene has CDR1 KGHDR and CDR2 SFDVKD. The CDR3 sequence is 15 residues long. CDR3 sequence reads: CAAPLGQLKQETQYF. The CDR3, as DNA: TGTGCCGCCCCCCTCGGCCAGTTAAAGCAAGAGACCCAGTACTTC.

The chain couples TRBV20-1 to TRBJ1-3; no firm D call. This CDR3 comprises 14 residues. V was trimmed by 3 bases and J by 2 bases, leaving 11 bases between them. Looked up from germline, CDR1 is DFQATT and CDR2 is SNEGSKA (reference sequence). The CDR3, as DNA: TGCAGTGCTAGGTTAACCAGTACTGGAAACACCATATATTTT. Translated: CSARLTSTGNTIYF.

This chain joins TRBV6-2 or TRBV6-3 and TRBJ1-1, with 8 bases identical to TRBD1. Trimming took 2 bases from V and 4 from J; bases not matched to a gene: 6. The CDR3 sequence is 15 residues long. CDR1 MNHEY and CDR2 SVGEGT come from the germline V gene. Here the CDR3 DNA reads TGTGCCAGCAGTTACGGCAGGGGGCGATTCACTGAAGCTTTCTTT. It codes for CASSYGRGRFTEAFF.

V is TRBV7-8 and J is TRBJ1-1; D may be TRBD1 (5 bases). Germline V CDR1 and CDR2: SGHVS, FQNEAQ. The ends were cut back, 4 bases at V and 1 base at J, with 13 bases in the middle. This CDR3 is built from 15 residues. The CDR3 spells CASSSSYGANTEAFF. The CDR3 DNA reads TGTGCCAGCAGCTCCTCATACGGGGCGAACACTGAAGCTTTCTTT.

The DNA for the CDR3 is TGTGCCAGCAGCGCAGACAACAGGGGGTTGAACACCGGGGAGCTGTTTTTT. It yields the protein CASSADNRGLNTGELFF. The chain couples TRBV9 to TRBJ2-2; 8 bases match TRBD1. Germline CDR1 and CDR2: SGDLS and YYNGEE. CDR3 length equals 17 residues. The ends lost 3 bases at V and 1 base at J; junction bases unmatched: 8.

This clonotype was seen repeatedly, ten times or more. The CDR3: CSALGVVGTGPYEQYF. In DNA form, the CDR3 reads TGCAGTGCCCTCGGGGTAGTGGGAACAGGACCCTACGAGCAGTACTTC. The V and J genes are TRBV20-1 and TRBJ2-7; perhaps D is TRBD1 or TRBD2 (5 bases each). The CDR3 totals 16 residues. The ends were cut back, 6 bases at V and 2 bases at J, with 23 bases in the middle. Per the germline V gene, CDR1 is DFQATT and CDR2 is SNEGSKA (reference sequence).

This chain uses TRBV6-5 with TRBJ1-6, with TRBD1 identical over 8 bases. CDR3 length: 15 amino acids. Germline CDR1 is MNHEY and CDR2 is SVGAGI. The V segment lost 2 bases and the J segment 6 bases; nucleotides outside the gene matches: 3. Here the CDR3 DNA reads TGTGCCAGCAGTTACGTGGACAGGGTTAATTCACCCCTCCACTTT. Translating it yields CASSYVDRVNSPLHF.

The CDR3 DNA sequence: TGCGCCAGCAGCTGGGGGGAGCAGGGCACTGAAGCTTTCTTT. This encodes CASSWGEQGTEAFF. The V call is TRBV5-1, the J call TRBJ1-1, with D possibly TRBD1 on 5 matching bases. This CDR3 spans 14 amino acids. In germline, CDR1 is SGHRS, CDR2 YFSETQ. Trimming shortened V by 3 bases and J by 4 bases, and 13 bases separated the two germline ends.

This clonotype was seen ten or more times. The genes are TRBV12-3 or TRBV12-4 and TRBJ2-7; no definite D call. Trimming cost V 6 bases and J 6 bases, with 12 bases left between them. CDR3 length equals 12 residues. DNA for the CDR3: TGTGCCAGCAGCCGGACGGCGTCCGAGCAGTACTTC. Its protein product is CASSRTASEQYF.

This clonotype was counted at least ten times. The rearrangement uses TRBV2 and TRBJ2-4; D may correspond to TRBD1 or TRBD2 (5 bases each). Germline V lookup: CDR1 SNHLY, CDR2 FYNNEI. V lost 6 bases and J lost 3, with 15 bases in between. The CDR3 contains 15 residues. Written as DNA, the CDR3 is TGTGCCAGCAGCGGGACCGAAACCCACAAAAACATTCAGTACTTC. Its protein is CASSGTETHKNIQYF. Drawing the rest from reference TRBV2 and TRBJ2-4, the complete variable domain is EPEVTQTPSHQVTQMGQEVILRCVPISNHLYFYWYRQILGQKVEFLVSFYNNEISEKSEIFDDQFSVERPDGSNFTLKIRSTKLEDSAMYFCASSGTETHKNIQYFGAGTRLSVL.

The genes are TRBV20-1 and TRBJ2-4; D not certain. Trimming stripped 5 bases from V and 0 bases from J, with 8 bases between. CDR3 size: 13 residues. CDR1 DFQATT and CDR2 SNEGSKA come from the germline V gene (reference sequence). The CDR3 reads CSASSVAKNIQYF. The DNA of the CDR3 is TGCAGTGCTTCGAGTGTAGCCAAAAACATTCAGTACTTC.

This clonotype was counted many times. V and J are TRBV5-1 and TRBJ2-7; a possible D gene is TRBD2 (5 bases). The CDR3 covers 13 residues. CDR1 SGHRS and CDR2 YFSETQ come from the germline V gene. The ends were cut back, 5 bases at V and 2 bases at J, with 11 bases in the middle. The CDR3 loop reads CASRDLSPYEQYF. The DNA for the CDR3 is TGCGCCAGCAGGGACTTATCACCCTACGAGCAGTACTTC.

This rearrangement joins TRBV7-2 to TRBJ1-1, with 11 bases aligning to TRBD1. The CDR3 consists of 13 residues. V gave up 7 bases and J gave up 6 bases; unmatched junction bases: 4. The germline V gene encodes CDR1 SGHTA and CDR2 FQGNSA. DNA for the CDR3: TGTGCCAGCACCTGGGACAGGGGGGCTGAAGCTTTCTTT. Translating gives CASTWDRGAEAFF.

CDR3 protein: CAAGGVEKLFF. The CDR3 DNA reads TGTGCGGCAGGGGGCGTTGAAAAACTGTTTTTT. The genes are TRBV6-1 and TRBJ1-4; TRBD1 agrees at 8 bases. The CDR3 consists of 11 residues. Germline values: CDR1 MNHNS, CDR2 SASEGT.

This clonotype was seen at least ten times. This rearrangement joins TRBV27 to TRBJ2-7; 10 bases agree with TRBD1. There are 17 residues in the CDR3. CDR1 is MNHEY, CDR2 SMNVEV, per germline (reference sequence). The trim removed 5 bases at V and 4 bases at J, leaving 14 bases unmatched. Here the CDR3 DNA reads TGTGCCAGCAGTCCCCGCCGCGAGACAGGGGGCATTTACGAGCAGTACTTC. Translation: CASSPRRETGGIYEQYF.

This clonotype occurred a few times. This rearrangement joins TRBV24-1 to TRBJ2-6; perhaps TRBD1 as D (7 bases). Germline V lookup: CDR1 KGHDR, CDR2 SFDVKD. With 2 bases removed from V and 5 bases from J, the gap between germline ends came to 12 bases. The CDR3 contains 16 residues. The CDR3 protein is CATSDSGGLRANVLTF. CDR3 in DNA: TGTGCCACCAGTGATTCAGGGGGACTCAGGGCCAACGTCCTGACTTTC.

This clonotype has a count of ten or more. CDR3 coding DNA: TGTGCCAGCAGTTTAATGGCTAGCGACTACGAGCAGTACTTC. Its protein product is CASSLMASDYEQYF. The V gene is TRBV28, the J gene TRBJ2-7; D might be TRBD2 (6 bases). Trimming pared 2 bases from V and 3 bases from J, leaving 11 bases between. Germline V gene data show CDR1 as MDHEN and CDR2 as SYDVKM. This CDR3 has 14 residues.

This clonotype has more than one count but fewer than ten. This rearrangement joins TRBV10-3 to TRBJ2-1; perhaps TRBD1 as D (5 bases). Germline V gene sequence: CDR1 ENHRY, CDR2 SYGVKD. Trimming shortened V by 10 bases and J by 0 bases, and 10 bases separated the two germline ends. This CDR3 spans 13 amino acids. The CDR3 DNA reads TGTGCCACTGGGGCCTTCTCCTACAATGAGCAGTTCTTC. Translating it yields CATGAFSYNEQFF.

The table lists this clonotype with many counts. The V call is TRBV28, the J call TRBJ2-3; D not certain. Trimming left V 5 bases short and J 6 bases short, with 18 bases between. This CDR3 is 15 amino acids long. Germline-derived CDR1 and CDR2 are MDHEN and SYDVKM. The CDR3 nucleotides are TGTGCCAGCAGTCCCTTCGGGCAGGTGGGGGATACGCAGTATTTT. This gives the protein CASSPFGQVGDTQYF.

This clonotype was observed at least ten times. The V gene is TRBV28, the J gene TRBJ2-5; unclear D gene. This CDR3 spans 16 amino acids. V was clipped by 4 bases and J by 1 base, with 16 bases between them. Germline V gene lookup returns CDR1 MDHEN and CDR2 SYDVKM. The CDR3 is CASSSPRRESQETQYF. The CDR3 nucleotides are TGTGCCAGCAGTTCCCCCCGTAGGGAAAGCCAAGAGACCCAGTACTTC.